These 15 T cell receptor beta chains originate from one sample sequenced in a study of T cell changes during pregnancy in multiple sclerosis. The repertoire was sequenced with immunoSEQ multiplex PCR; TCRdb's copy has only in-frame clones and lacks some. The sample lists tens of thousands of clones, 92% occurring once. The material sequenced was peripheral blood, taken before pregnancy. The receptor source for this set is a female donor with multiple sclerosis, enrolled in a pregnancy study.

The J gene is TRBJ1-1, the V gene TRBV27, with a tentative D call TRBD1 (6 bases). The V gene's germline CDR1 is MNHEY and CDR2 SMNVEV (reference sequence). The germline V and J ends were trimmed by 5 bases and 4 bases, with 14 bases remaining between them. CDR3 length: 14 residues. CDR3 sequence: CASSAQQGVTEAFF. CDR3 DNA sequence: TGTGCCAGCAGTGCCCAACAGGGAGTCACTGAAGCTTTCTTT.

This rearrangement joins TRBV5-5 to TRBJ2-3; D might be TRBD2 (6 bases). The CDR3 is made up of 16 amino acids. Germline lookup yields CDR1 SGHKS and CDR2 YYEKEE (reference sequence). Trimming removed 2 bases from V and 1 base from J, with 14 bases in between. The CDR3 loop reads CASSFYAEGGTDTQYF. The CDR3 DNA reads TGTGCCAGCAGCTTCTACGCGGAGGGAGGCACAGATACGCAGTATTTT.

This chain links TRBV7-6 with TRBJ2-5, with 9 bases aligning to TRBD2. V was pared by 5 bases and J by 1 base, with 8 bases of the junction left unmatched. This CDR3 has 16 amino acids. Per germline, CDR1 SGHVS and CDR2 FNYEAQ. The CDR3 bases are TGTGCCAGCAGCATCAAAGGGACTAGCTTCCAAGAGACCCAGTACTTC. Its translation: CASSIKGTSFQETQYF.

This chain joins TRBV19 and TRBJ2-7; a possible D gene is TRBD1 (5 bases). Germline V gene data show CDR1 as LNHDA and CDR2 as SQIVND (reference sequence). V lost 1 base and J 3 bases, leaving 10 bases between the germline ends. The CDR3 is made up of 14 amino acids. Here the CDR3 reads CASSIGWGSYEQYF. The CDR3 DNA is TGTGCCAGTAGTATAGGTTGGGGCAGCTACGAGCAGTACTTC.

This clone was counted a single time. The chain combines TRBV4-1 with TRBJ2-1; 7 bases are a match to TRBD1. The CDR3 is 15 amino acids. The ends lost 4 bases at V and 0 bases at J; junction bases unmatched: 3. Looked up from germline, CDR1 is MGHRA and CDR2 is YSYEKL. This CDR3 reads CASSLTGSSYNEQFF. DNA of the CDR3: TGCGCCAGCAGCCTGACAGGGAGCTCCTACAATGAGCAGTTCTTC.

The J gene is TRBJ2-2, the V gene TRBV2; TRBD1 agrees at 8 bases. J lost 4 bases, V lost 8 bases, and 9 bases had no gene match. There are 15 residues in the CDR3. Germline V gene data show CDR1 as SNHLY and CDR2 as FYNNEI. The CDR3 protein is CASQQRTGITGELFF. The CDR3 bases are TGTGCCAGCCAACAGAGGACAGGGATCACCGGGGAGCTGTTTTTT.

This chain uses TRBV4-2 with TRBJ2-1; a weak D match, TRBD2 (6 bases). The ends were cut back, 4 bases at V and 8 bases at J, with 15 bases in the middle. The germline V gene has CDR1 LGHNA and CDR2 YNFKEQ. The CDR3 has 14 residues. The CDR3 DNA sequence: TGTGCCAGCAGCCGACTAGTCTGGGTGGATGAGCAGTTCTTC. It yields the protein CASSRLVWVDEQFF.

The rearrangement links TRBV7-6 to TRBJ2-7, with 8 bases fitting TRBD1. Germline V gene lookup returns CDR1 SGHVS and CDR2 FNYEAQ. V lost 5 bases, J lost 3 bases, and 9 bases stayed unmatched. The CDR3 totals 15 residues. The CDR3 spells CASSENRGAVYEQYF. CDR3 in DNA: TGTGCCAGCAGCGAGAACAGGGGGGCTGTCTACGAGCAGTACTTC.

The V and J genes are TRBV18 and TRBJ1-5; TRBD1 aligns across 8 bases. Germline assignment: CDR1 KGHSH and CDR2 LQKENI. Unmatched junction bases numbered 7, after V lost 2 bases and J lost 4 bases. The CDR3 consists of 16 residues. The CDR3 loop is CASSPTGQAGNQPQHF. The DNA of the CDR3 is TGTGCCAGCTCACCAACGGGACAGGCAGGGAATCAGCCCCAGCATTTT.

The gene calls are TRBV6-5 and TRBJ2-1; TRBD1 agrees at 7 bases. J lost 7 bases, V lost 0 bases, and 3 bases had no gene match. The CDR3 totals 14 residues. The V gene's germline CDR1 is MNHEY and CDR2 SVGAGI. CDR3 in DNA: TGTGCCAGCAGTTACTCCTTGGACAGGAATGAGCAGTTCTTC. Translated: CASSYSLDRNEQFF.

V usage is TRBV5-1 and J usage is TRBJ2-7, with 9 nucleotides matching TRBD1. Germline V lookup: CDR1 SGHRS, CDR2 YFSETQ. The length of the CDR3 is 13 residues. The J segment lost 5 bases and the V segment lost 2 bases, leaving 2 bases of the junction unmatched. The CDR3 DNA is TGCGCCAGCAGCTTCCGGACAGGGGACGAGCAGTACTTC. The encoded protein is CASSFRTGDEQYF. The whole variable domain, filled in from reference TRBV5-1 and TRBJ2-7, reads KAGVTQTPRYLIKTRGQQVTLSCSPISGHRSVSWYQQTPGQGLQFLFEYFSETQRNKGNFPGRFSGRQFSNSRSEMNVSTLELGDSALYLCASSFRTGDEQYFGPGTRLTVT.

The CDR3 DNA sequence: TGTGCCAGCAGCCTAGCGTGGGGGTCCACCTACGAGCAGTACTTC. Translated, it gives CASSLAWGSTYEQYF. The chain joins TRBV28 to TRBJ2-7; maybe TRBD2 (6 bases). V lost 6 bases and J 2 bases, leaving 17 bases between the germline ends. The CDR3 runs 15 residues. The germline V gene encodes CDR1 MDHEN and CDR2 SYDVKM.

This clone was seen once. The V and J genes are TRBV15 and TRBJ2-3; possible D gene TRBD2, 6 bases. The CDR3 covers 14 residues. V lost 6 bases and J 4 bases, leaving 14 bases between the germline ends. In germline, CDR1 is LNHNV, CDR2 YYDKDF (reference sequence). The CDR3 loop is CATRPEGEADTQYF. CDR3 nucleotides: TGTGCCACCAGGCCGGAGGGAGAAGCAGATACGCAGTATTTT.

The rearrangement links TRBV28 to TRBJ2-5; TRBD2 matches 9 bases. The germline CDR1 and CDR2 sequences are MDHEN and SYDVKM. The CDR3 has 13 amino acids. V was clipped by 10 bases and J by 4 bases; unmatched bases: 7. The CDR3 DNA reads as TGTGCCATCCGGACTAGCGCACTAGAGACCCAGTACTTC. Its translation is CAIRTSALETQYF. Variable domain in full (rest from reference TRBV28 and TRBJ2-5): DVKVTQSSRYLVKRTGEKVFLECVQDMDHENMFWYRQDPGLGLRLIYFSYDVKMKEKGDIPEGYSVSREKKERFSLILESASTNQTSMYLCAIRTSALETQYFGPGTRLLVL.

The chain has TRBV27 and TRBJ2-7, with D perhaps matching TRBD2 (5 bases). CDR1 is MNHEY, CDR2 SMNVEV, per germline (reference sequence). This CDR3 is built from 13 residues. V shed 0 bases and J shed 6 bases, with 9 bases lying between them. The DNA for the CDR3 is TGTGCCAGCAGTTTATCGGCTAGCCTCGAGCAGTACTTC. Its protein is CASSLSASLEQYF.